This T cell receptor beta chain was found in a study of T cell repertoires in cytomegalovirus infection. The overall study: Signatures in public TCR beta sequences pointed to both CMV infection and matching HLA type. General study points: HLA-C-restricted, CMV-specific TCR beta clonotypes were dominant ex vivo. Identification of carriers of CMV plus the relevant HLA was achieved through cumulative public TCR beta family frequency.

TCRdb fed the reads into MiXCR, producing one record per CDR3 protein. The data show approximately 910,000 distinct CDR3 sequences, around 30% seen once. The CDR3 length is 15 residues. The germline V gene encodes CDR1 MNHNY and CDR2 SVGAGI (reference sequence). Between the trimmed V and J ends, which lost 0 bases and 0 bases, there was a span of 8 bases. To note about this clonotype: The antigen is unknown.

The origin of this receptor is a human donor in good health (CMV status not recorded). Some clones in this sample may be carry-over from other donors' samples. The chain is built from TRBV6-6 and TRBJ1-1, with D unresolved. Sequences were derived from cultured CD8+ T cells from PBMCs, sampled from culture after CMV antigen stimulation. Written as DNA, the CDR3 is TGTGCCAGCAGTTACTCGAAGCGCCTGAACACTGAAGCTTTCTTT. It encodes CASSYSKRLNTEAFF.